The 20 T cell receptor beta chains in this list originate from one sample, sequenced in a study of blood T cell repertoires in COVID-19. The assay was immunoSEQ multiplex PCR, and TCRdb's table has in-frame clones only and misses some. The table has 250,000 or so clones, about 90% seen once. The specimen was peripheral blood. These TCRs come from a woman aged 55-70 years with COVID-19, enrolled during active disease.

The V and J genes are TRBV19 and TRBJ1-2; 10 bases align to TRBD1. V gave up 7 bases and J gave up 6 bases; unmatched junction bases: 14. The CDR3 sequence is 16 residues long. Germline lookup yields CDR1 LNHDA and CDR2 SQIVND (reference sequence). CDR3 residues: CASIGRDRGTFDGYTF. CDR3 in DNA: TGTGCCAGTATTGGTAGGGACAGGGGAACCTTCGATGGCTACACCTTC.

The chain is built from TRBV2 and TRBJ1-2, with D unclear. CDR1 is SNHLY, CDR2 FYNNEI, per germline. This CDR3 is 13 amino acids long. V was shortened by 6 bases and J by 5 bases, with 13 bases between the two germline ends. The DNA for the CDR3 is TGTGCCAGCAGCCTAAACTCGGGTTATGGCTACACCTTC. This encodes CASSLNSGYGYTF.

The CDR3 DNA follows: TGCGCCAGCAGCCAAGAAACTAGACCGGCCTCTGGGGCCAACGTCCTGACTTTC. It yields the protein CASSQETRPASGANVLTF. The rearrangement links TRBV4-3 to TRBJ2-6, with D possibly matching TRBD2 (5 bases). V was pared by 0 bases and J by 0 bases, with 12 bases between. Germline V gene lookup returns CDR1 LGHNA and CDR2 YSLEER. The CDR3 extends over 18 amino acids.

The chain employs TRBV9 and TRBJ2-5; 8 bases align to TRBD1. The V segment lost 3 bases and the J segment 5 bases; nucleotides outside the gene matches: 15. The CDR3 covers 17 residues. The V gene's germline CDR1 is SGDLS and CDR2 YYNGEE. DNA of the CDR3: TGTGCCAGCAGCGGCGAATCACCGGGACAGGTCTATGAGACCCAGTACTTC. Translating gives CASSGESPGQVYETQYF.

The chain carries TRBV4-3 and TRBJ2-1, with 8 bases lining up with TRBD2. In germline, CDR1 is LGHNA, CDR2 YSLEER. Trimming took 0 bases from V and 7 from J; bases not matched to a gene: 8. The CDR3 consists of 16 residues. The CDR3 loop is CASSQERAGGRNEQFF. The CDR3 coding sequence is TGCGCCAGCAGCCAAGAGAGGGCGGGGGGACGGAATGAGCAGTTCTTC.

The chain recombines TRBV5-1 with TRBJ2-2; TRBD1 matches 8 bases. The CDR3 runs to 15 residues. After removal of 4 bases from V and 4 bases from J, the junction contained 6 bases not matched to a gene. Germline CDR1 SGHRS, CDR2 YFSETQ. The CDR3 bases are TGCGCCAGCAGCCCTTCGACAGGGGCCACCGGGGAGCTGTTTTTT. Protein product: CASSPSTGATGELFF.

V usage is TRBV15 and J usage is TRBJ2-5; 12 nucleotides align to TRBD2. V lost 2 bases, J lost 5 bases, and 9 bases stayed unmatched. Germline values: CDR1 LNHNV, CDR2 YYDKDF (reference sequence). The CDR3 extends over 17 amino acids. For the CDR3, the DNA is TGTGCCACCAGCAGAACTCCTCGACTAGCGGGGGATGAGACCCAGTACTTC. Its translation is CATSRTPRLAGDETQYF.

V is TRBV19 and J is TRBJ1-1; TRBD1 agrees at 7 bases. Germline CDR1 LNHDA, CDR2 SQIVND (reference sequence). The CDR3 contains 13 residues. J gave up 4 bases and V 5 bases, and 4 bases lay outside the gene matches. The CDR3 coding sequence is TGTGCCAGTAGTGCCCAGGGGGGCACTGAAGCTTTCTTT. Amino acids: CASSAQGGTEAFF.

The J gene is TRBJ2-5, the V gene TRBV5-4; TRBD2 agrees at 8 bases. CDR1 is SGHNT and CDR2 is YYREEE in the germline V gene (reference sequence). The CDR3 spans 16 residues. J lost 5 bases, V lost 4 bases, and 13 bases had no gene match. The CDR3 nucleotides read TGTGCCAGCAGCGACATAATGGCGGGGGGTGGGGAGACCCAGTACTTC. This sequence encodes CASSDIMAGGGETQYF.

The chain links TRBV18 to TRBJ2-7; D may be TRBD1 (5 bases). V was cut by 3 bases and J by 3 bases, with 12 bases left in between. The CDR3 is 14 residues long. In germline, CDR1 is KGHSH, CDR2 LQKENI. The CDR3 loop is CASSPPGQIYEQYF. The CDR3 nucleotides are TGTGCCAGCTCACCGCCAGGGCAGATCTACGAGCAGTACTTC.

J is TRBJ2-7 and V is TRBV10-3, with TRBD1 identical over 9 bases. J was trimmed by 5 bases and V by 8 bases; bases with no gene match: 7. This CDR3 has 13 residues. Germline V gives CDR1 ENHRY, CDR2 SYGVKD. The CDR3 spells CAIAGTGFHEQYF. CDR3 nucleotides: TGTGCCATCGCCGGGACAGGGTTCCACGAGCAGTACTTC.

The rearrangement links TRBV7-3 to TRBJ1-6; D might be TRBD1 (5 bases). Germline loops: CDR1 SGHTA, CDR2 FQGTGA. The CDR3 extends over 16 amino acids. The V gene lost 3 bases and the J gene lost 7 bases, with 16 bases spanning the gap. In DNA, the CDR3 is TGTGCCAGCAGCTTGTCTAGCCGCGGGGGAAATTCACCCCTCCACTTT. This encodes CASSLSSRGGNSPLHF.

This chain joins TRBV19 and TRBJ1-5; TRBD1 matches at 9 bases. Trimming took 3 bases from V and 6 from J; bases not matched to a gene: 3. CDR1 and CDR2 (germline): LNHDA, SQIVND (reference sequence). The CDR3 has 14 amino acids. The CDR3 is CASSIDRGGQPQHF. CDR3 DNA sequence: TGTGCCAGTAGTATTGACAGGGGGGGTCAGCCCCAGCATTTT.

This sequence joins TRBV5-4 and TRBJ2-7, with a tentative D call TRBD1 (5 bases). This CDR3 spans 14 amino acids. The germline gives CDR1 SGHNT, CDR2 YYREEE (reference sequence). The V end was cut by 2 bases, the J end by 0 bases, with 9 bases between. The CDR3 DNA sequence: TGTGCCAGCAGCTTTGAACAGGTCTCCTACGAGCAGTACTTC. This sequence encodes CASSFEQVSYEQYF.

The chain links TRBV7-9 to TRBJ1-1, with 7 bases fitting TRBD1. Germline assignment: CDR1 SEHNR and CDR2 FQNEAQ (reference sequence). The CDR3 is 17 residues long. J was trimmed by 6 bases and V by 10 bases; bases with no gene match: 23. The CDR3 here is CATAGGRTGVSSAEAFF. The CDR3 DNA reads as TGTGCCACCGCCGGTGGCCGGACAGGTGTTAGCAGCGCTGAAGCTTTCTTT.

The chain employs TRBV5-1 and TRBJ1-2; 7 bases are a match to TRBD1. Germline CDR1 is SGHRS and CDR2 is YFSETQ. The trim removed 0 bases at V and 4 bases at J, leaving 3 bases unmatched. The CDR3 loop spans 14 amino acids. The CDR3 region has the DNA TGCGCCAGCAGCTTGGGGGGACAGCTCTATGGCTACACCTTC. It encodes CASSLGGQLYGYTF. The variable domain in full, completed from reference TRBV5-1 and TRBJ1-2, reads KAGVTQTPRYLIKTRGQQVTLSCSPISGHRSVSWYQQTPGQGLQFLFEYFSETQRNKGNFPGRFSGRQFSNSRSEMNVSTLELGDSALYLCASSLGGQLYGYTFGSGTRLTVV.

The chain is built from TRBV18 and TRBJ2-1; TRBD1 matches at 11 bases. Germline V lookup: CDR1 KGHSH, CDR2 LQKENI. The trim removed 4 bases at V and 6 bases at J, leaving 5 bases unmatched. The CDR3 is 15 amino acids. The CDR3 region is CASSLRTGGGNEQFF. The CDR3 DNA sequence: TGTGCCAGCTCACTGAGGACAGGGGGCGGCAATGAGCAGTTCTTC.

The chain is built from TRBV11-2 and TRBJ1-2, with 7 nucleotides matching TRBD1. The V gene end was trimmed by 6 bases and the J gene end by 4 bases; junction bases not matched to a gene: 8. This CDR3 spans 14 amino acids. CDR1 is SGHAT and CDR2 is FQNNGV in the germline V gene. CDR3 DNA: TGTGCCAGCAGGACAAAGGGACAGCCCTATGGCTACACCTTC. Its protein is CASRTKGQPYGYTF.

A few counts support this clone. The V gene is TRBV6-2 or TRBV6-3, the J gene TRBJ1-2; the D is unclear. With 2 bases removed from V and 3 bases from J, the gap between germline ends came to 10 bases. Looked up from germline, CDR1 is MNHEY and CDR2 is SVGEGT. CDR3 length equals 14 residues. For the CDR3, the DNA is TGTGCCAGCAGTTACCCCGCGTCGGACTATGGCTACACCTTC. Translated: CASSYPASDYGYTF.

The chain employs TRBV9 and TRBJ2-7; TRBD1 agrees at 7 bases. Germline trimming cut 3 bases from V and 7 bases from J; bases unmatched to any gene: 7. The CDR3 is 13 amino acids. The germline V gene encodes CDR1 SGDLS and CDR2 YYNGEE. The CDR3 spells CASSAAGGKEQYF. The CDR3 DNA is TGTGCCAGCAGCGCAGCAGGGGGTAAAGAGCAGTACTTC.